This T cell receptor beta chain is drawn from a study of shared clonotypes between healthy human individuals. Findings and limits, study-wide: Memory subsets had estimated richness that was generally smaller than that of naive subsets.

Each sample came from a Caucasian adult donor living in Nashville, Tennessee. The CDR3 is 14 amino acids. Germline V lookup: CDR1 SGHTA, CDR2 FQGTGA. V was pared by 4 bases and J by 1 base, with 7 bases between. Method: immunoSEQ multiplex PCR; TCRdb's copy keeps in-frame clones and lacks some. The sample lists around 2.5 million clones; approximately 93% were seen once. Comments on this clone: Its specificity is unknown.

This rearrangement joins TRBV7-3 to TRBJ2-2; D not certain. This TCR was recovered from a man between 18 and 35 years old in good health. Some clones in this sample may be carry-over from other donors' samples. The sequencing input was naive CD4+ T cells from PBMCs. Subset of the sample: CD45RA+ positively selected. CDR3 in DNA: TGTGCCAGCAGCTCTGGGCGGAACACCGGGGAGCTGTTTTTT. Translation: CASSSGRNTGELFF.